This T cell receptor beta chain was recorded in a study of CD8 T cells in ankylosing spondylitis. Study-level points and caveats: Seemingly characteristic of ankylosing spondylitis blood was a TCR beta motif consisting of several highly homologous variants.

This CDR3 has 14 residues. V lost 0 bases to trimming and J lost 5 bases, with 8 bases between them. This clonotype was detected only a few times. Its antigen remains unknown. Quantitative 5'-RACE with molecular barcodes was used to make the TCR beta libraries. Each CDR3 protein is one row after TCRdb ran MiXCR on the 5' RACE reads. The top ten hold 20% of the sample, which has about 36,000 distinct CDR3 sequences, approximately 11% seen once. The sequencing input was synovial fluid, either unsorted or a sorted T cell fraction (not recorded which). The V gene is TRBV12-3 or TRBV12-4, the J gene TRBJ2-1; D not resolved. This TCR came from a male donor with ankylosing spondylitis. The CDR3 coding sequence is TGTGCCAGCAGTTTAGCTCCTCAAGACAATGAGCAGTTCTTC. Amino acids: CASSLAPQDNEQFF.